These 5 T cell receptor beta chains originate from one sample sequenced in a study of identical twins. TCRdb redid the calling of the 5' RACE reads with MiXCR, one entry per CDR3 protein. This sample has approximately 590,000 distinct CDR3 sequences, with 9.6% found just once. The data were also submitted as part of a second study, on yellow fever vaccine responses in identical twins.

Sequencing was carried out using PBMCs. The receptors here all came from a woman between 18 and 29 years old in good health.

This clonotype was seen a few times. The chain uses TRBV5-6 and TRBJ1-1; D possibly corresponds to TRBD1 (6 bases). V dropped 5 bases and J dropped 5 bases, with 13 bases sitting between them. Germline CDR1 is SGHDT and CDR2 is YYEEEE. The CDR3 covers 13 residues. The CDR3 nucleotides read TGTGCCAGCAGGCCAGGGGTTGGAACTGAAGCTTTCTTT. As protein: CASRPGVGTEAFF.

This clonotype showed up just a few times. The chain uses TRBV7-9 and TRBJ2-6; D remains ambiguous. V lost 6 bases, J lost 2 bases, and 5 bases lay in between. CDR3 length equals 13 residues. The germline CDR1 and CDR2 sequences are SEHNR and FQNEAQ (reference sequence). The CDR3 nucleotides are TGTGCCAGCAGGGGTACTGGGGCCAACGTCCTGACTTTC. Protein product: CASRGTGANVLTF.

Only a few counts were recorded for this clonotype. This chain uses TRBV27 with TRBJ1-1; 7 bases align to TRBD1. Germline loops: CDR1 MNHEY, CDR2 SMNVEV (reference sequence). After removal of 4 bases from V and 0 bases from J, the junction contained 8 bases not matched to a gene. The CDR3 extends over 16 amino acids. CDR3: CASSWTGPSMNTEAFF. CDR3 DNA: TGTGCCAGCAGTTGGACAGGCCCCTCGATGAACACTGAAGCTTTCTTT.

This clonotype has a handful of counts. The chain recombines TRBV7-9 with TRBJ2-1; no clear D. V dropped 5 bases and J dropped 6 bases, with 11 bases sitting between them. Germline V gene data show CDR1 as SEHNR and CDR2 as FQNEAQ (reference sequence). This CDR3 is built from 13 residues. The chain's CDR3 is CASSPAASNEQFF. CDR3 nucleotide sequence: TGTGCCAGCAGCCCCGCGGCTAGCAATGAGCAGTTCTTC.

The table lists this clonotype with many counts. The chain uses TRBV28 and TRBJ2-1; TRBD2 matches at 8 bases. CDR1 is MDHEN, CDR2 SYDVKM, per germline. The CDR3 spans 16 residues. V dropped 6 bases and J dropped 1; count of bases not matched to a gene: 8. The CDR3 region is CASSPGGARSYNEQFF. The CDR3 DNA is TGTGCCAGCAGCCCCGGGGGGGCTAGGTCCTACAATGAGCAGTTCTTC.